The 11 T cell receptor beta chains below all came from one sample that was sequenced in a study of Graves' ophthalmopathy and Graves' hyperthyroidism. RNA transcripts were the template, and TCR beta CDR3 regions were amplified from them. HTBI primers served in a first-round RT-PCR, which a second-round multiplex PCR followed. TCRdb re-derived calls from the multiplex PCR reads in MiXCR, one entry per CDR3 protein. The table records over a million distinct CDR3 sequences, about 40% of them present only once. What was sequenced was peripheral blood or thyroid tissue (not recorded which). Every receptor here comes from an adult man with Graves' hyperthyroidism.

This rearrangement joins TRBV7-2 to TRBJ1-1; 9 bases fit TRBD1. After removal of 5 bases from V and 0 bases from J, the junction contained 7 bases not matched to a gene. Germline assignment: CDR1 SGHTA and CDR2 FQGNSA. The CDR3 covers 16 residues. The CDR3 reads CASSGGQGFMNTEAFF. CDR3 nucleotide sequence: TGTGCCAGCAGCGGGGGACAGGGCTTCATGAACACTGAAGCTTTCTTT.

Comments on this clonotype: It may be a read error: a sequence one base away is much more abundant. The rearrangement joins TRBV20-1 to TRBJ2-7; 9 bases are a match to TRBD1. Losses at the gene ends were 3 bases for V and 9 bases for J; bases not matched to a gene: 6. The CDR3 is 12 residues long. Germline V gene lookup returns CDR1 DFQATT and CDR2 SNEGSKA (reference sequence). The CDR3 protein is CSARGQGAVQYF. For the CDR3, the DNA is TGCAGTGCTAGGGGACAGGGAGCCGTGCAGTACTTC.

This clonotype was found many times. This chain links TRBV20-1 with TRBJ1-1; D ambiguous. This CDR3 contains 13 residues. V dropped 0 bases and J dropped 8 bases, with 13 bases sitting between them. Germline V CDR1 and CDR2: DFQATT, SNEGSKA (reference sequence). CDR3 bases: TGCAGTGCTAGAGAATGGGGTTCGTCCGAAGCTTTCTTT. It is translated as CSAREWGSSEAFF.

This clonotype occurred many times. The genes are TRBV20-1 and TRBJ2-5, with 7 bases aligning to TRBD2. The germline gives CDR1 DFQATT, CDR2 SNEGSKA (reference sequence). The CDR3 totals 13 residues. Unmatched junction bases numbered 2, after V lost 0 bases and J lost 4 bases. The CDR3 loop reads CSARDWGGETQYF. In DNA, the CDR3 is TGCAGTGCTAGAGATTGGGGGGGAGAGACCCAGTACTTC.

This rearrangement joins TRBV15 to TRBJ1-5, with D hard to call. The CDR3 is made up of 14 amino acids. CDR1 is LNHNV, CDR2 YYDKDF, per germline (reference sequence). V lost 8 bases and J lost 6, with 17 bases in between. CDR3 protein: CATPPGRQFQPQHF. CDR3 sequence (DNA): TGTGCCACCCCCCCCGGTCGCCAGTTTCAGCCCCAGCATTTT.

The CDR3: CASSYSSGQGIGNQPQHF. CDR3 in DNA: TGTGCCAGCAGTTACTCGAGCGGACAGGGTATTGGCAATCAGCCCCAGCATTTT. The rearrangement uses TRBV6-5 and TRBJ1-5, with 8 bases identical to TRBD1. With V trimmed by 0 bases and J by 2 bases, 9 bases remained unmatched. Germline V CDR1 and CDR2: MNHEY, SVGAGI. This CDR3 spans 18 amino acids.

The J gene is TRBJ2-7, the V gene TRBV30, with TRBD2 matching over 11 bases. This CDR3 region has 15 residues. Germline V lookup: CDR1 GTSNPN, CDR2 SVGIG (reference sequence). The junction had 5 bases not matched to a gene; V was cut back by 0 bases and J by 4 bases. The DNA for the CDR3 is TGTGCCTGGAGTGTACGTAGCGGGAGGGTTTACGAGCAGTACTTC. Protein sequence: CAWSVRSGRVYEQYF.

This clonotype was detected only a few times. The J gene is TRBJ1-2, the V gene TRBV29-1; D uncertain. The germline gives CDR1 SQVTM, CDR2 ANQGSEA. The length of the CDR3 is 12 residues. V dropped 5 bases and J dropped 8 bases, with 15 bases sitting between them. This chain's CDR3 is CSVYIRAGGYTF. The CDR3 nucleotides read TGCAGCGTTTATATCAGAGCGGGGGGCTACACCTTC. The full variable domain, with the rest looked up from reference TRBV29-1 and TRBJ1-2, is SAVISQKPSRDICQRGTSLTIQCQVDSQVTMMFWYRQQPGQSLTLIATANQGSEATYESGFVIDKFPISRPNLTFSTLTVSNMSPEDSSIYLCSVYIRAGGYTFGSGTRLTVV.

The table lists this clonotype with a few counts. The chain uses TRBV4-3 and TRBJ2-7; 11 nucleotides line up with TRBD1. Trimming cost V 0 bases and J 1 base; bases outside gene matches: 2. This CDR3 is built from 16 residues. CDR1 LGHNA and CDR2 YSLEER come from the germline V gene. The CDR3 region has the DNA TGCGCCAGCAGCCAAGATGGGGACAGGGGGTCCTACGAGCAGTACTTC. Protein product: CASSQDGDRGSYEQYF.

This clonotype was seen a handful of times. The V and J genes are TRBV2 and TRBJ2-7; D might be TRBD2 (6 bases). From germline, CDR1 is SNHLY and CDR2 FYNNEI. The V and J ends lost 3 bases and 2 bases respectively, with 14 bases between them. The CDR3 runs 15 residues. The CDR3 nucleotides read TGTGCCAGCAGTGAGGCGGGACGGGGAGCCTACGAGCAGTACTTC. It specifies CASSEAGRGAYEQYF.

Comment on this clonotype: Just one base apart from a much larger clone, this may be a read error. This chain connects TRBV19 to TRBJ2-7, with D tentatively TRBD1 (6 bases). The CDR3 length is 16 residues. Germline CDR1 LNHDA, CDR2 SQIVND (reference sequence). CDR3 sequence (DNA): TGTGCCAGTAGTATAGACGACAGGTTTCGTGGGGACGAGCGGTACTTC. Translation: CASSIDDRFRGDERYF.